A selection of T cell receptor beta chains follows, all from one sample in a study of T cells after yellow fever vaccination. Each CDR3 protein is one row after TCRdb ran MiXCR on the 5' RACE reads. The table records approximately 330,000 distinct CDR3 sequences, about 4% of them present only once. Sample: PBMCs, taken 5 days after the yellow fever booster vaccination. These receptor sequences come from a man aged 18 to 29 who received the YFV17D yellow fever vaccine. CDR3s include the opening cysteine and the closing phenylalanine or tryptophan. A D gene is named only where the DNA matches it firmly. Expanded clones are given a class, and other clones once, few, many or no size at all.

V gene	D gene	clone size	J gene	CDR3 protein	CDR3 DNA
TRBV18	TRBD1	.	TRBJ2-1	CASSPPGTGTPYNEQFF	TGTGCCAGCTCACCACCGGGGACAGGGACTCCCTACAATGAGCAGTTCTTC
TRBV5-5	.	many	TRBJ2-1	CASSLSGVEQFF	TGTGCCAGCAGCTTGTCTGGAGTGGAGCAGTTCTTC
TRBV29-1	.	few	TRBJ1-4	CSVKWEQNEKLFF	TGCAGCGTTAAGTGGGAACAAAATGAAAAACTGTTTTTT
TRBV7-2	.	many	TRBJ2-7	CASSPSASPYEQYF	TGTGCCAGCAGCCCTAGCGCCAGCCCCTACGAGCAGTACTTC
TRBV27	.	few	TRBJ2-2	CASAQEGGRPGELFF	TGTGCCAGCGCTCAGGAAGGGGGGCGCCCCGGGGAGCTGTTTTTT
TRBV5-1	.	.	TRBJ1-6	CASSLEGRNTSPLHF	TGCGCCAGCAGCTTGGAAGGGAGAAATACATCACCCCTCCACTTT
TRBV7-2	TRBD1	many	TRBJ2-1	CASSSQGADYNEQFF	TGTGCCAGCAGCTCACAGGGGGCGGACTACAATGAGCAGTTCTTC
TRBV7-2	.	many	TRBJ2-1	CASSLVSLSSRNEQFF	TGTGCCAGCAGCCTCGTTAGCTTGAGTTCCCGCAATGAGCAGTTCTTC
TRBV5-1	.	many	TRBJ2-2	CASSFNRPTTNGELFF	TGCGCCAGCAGCTTTAACCGGCCCACGACTAACGGGGAGCTGTTTTTT
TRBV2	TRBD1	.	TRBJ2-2	CASLTGDTGELFF	TGTGCCAGCCTGACAGGGGACACCGGGGAGCTGTTTTTT
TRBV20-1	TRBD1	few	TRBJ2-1	CSAPGQGPNEQFF	TGCAGTGCCCCGGGACAGGGGCCCAATGAGCAGTTCTTC
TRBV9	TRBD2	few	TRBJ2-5	CASSPGGAEETQYF	TGTGCCAGCAGCCCGGGGGGGGCCGAGGAGACCCAGTACTTC
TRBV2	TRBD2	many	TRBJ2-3	CASNQRGITDTQYF	TGTGCCAGCAACCAGCGGGGAATCACAGATACGCAGTATTTT
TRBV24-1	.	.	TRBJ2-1	CATSDSAYNEQFF	TGTGCCACCAGTGACAGTGCTTACAATGAGCAGTTCTTC
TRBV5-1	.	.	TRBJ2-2	CASSPGGRTGELFF	TGCGCCAGCAGCCCCGGGGGCCGGACCGGGGAGCTGTTTTTT
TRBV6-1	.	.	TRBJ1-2	CASSERRSGHYGYTF	TGTGCCAGCAGTGAACGGCGGTCAGGACACTATGGCTACACCTTC
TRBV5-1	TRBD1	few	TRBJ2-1	CASSPDPPGQGLRGEQFF	TGCGCCAGCAGCCCAGATCCCCCGGGACAGGGGCTCCGGGGTGAGCAGTTCTTC
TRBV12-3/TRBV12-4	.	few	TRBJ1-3	CASSLGLPGLNTIYF	TGTGCCAGCAGTTTAGGCCTCCCAGGGTTAAACACCATATATTTT
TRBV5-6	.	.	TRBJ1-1	CASSRIQGNTEAFF	TGTGCCAGCAGCCGGATACAGGGGAACACTGAAGCTTTCTTT
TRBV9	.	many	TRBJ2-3	CASSVAGGPGQGTQYF	TGTGCCAGCAGCGTAGCGGGCGGGCCCGGGCAAGGTACGCAGTATTTT
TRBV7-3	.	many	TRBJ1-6	CASSAWGRNSPLHF	TGTGCCAGCAGCGCGTGGGGGCGGAATTCACCCCTCCACTTT
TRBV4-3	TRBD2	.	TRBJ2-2	CASSQILRGDTGELFF	TGCGCCAGCAGCCAAATCCTTCGGGGGGACACCGGGGAGCTGTTTTTT
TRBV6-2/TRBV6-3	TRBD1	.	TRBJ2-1	CASSTQGAMDEQFF	TGTGCCAGCAGTACCCAGGGGGCCATGGATGAGCAGTTCTTC
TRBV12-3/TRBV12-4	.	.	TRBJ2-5	CASSLVPSGEETQYF	TGTGCCAGCAGTTTAGTCCCTTCAGGTGAAGAGACCCAGTACTTC
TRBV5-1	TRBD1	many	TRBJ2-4	CASSVGQGDIQYF	TGCGCCAGCAGCGTTGGACAGGGAGACATTCAGTACTTC
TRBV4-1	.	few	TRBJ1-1	CASSQVTGSEGDTEAFF	TGCGCCAGCAGCCAAGTGACAGGTTCAGAGGGAGACACTGAAGCTTTCTTT
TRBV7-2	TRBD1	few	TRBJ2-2	CASSTRQGGTGELFF	TGTGCCAGCAGCACCCGACAGGGTGGTACCGGGGAGCTGTTTTTT
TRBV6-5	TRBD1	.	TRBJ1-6	CASRTGLSPLHF	TGTGCCAGCAGGACAGGGCTCTCACCCCTCCACTTT
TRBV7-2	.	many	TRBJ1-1	CASSPDSNTEAFF	TGTGCCAGCAGCCCGGACAGTAACACTGAAGCTTTCTTT
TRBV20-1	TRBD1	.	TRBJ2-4	CSSRQGPSLAKNIQYF	TGCAGTTCTAGACAGGGCCCTAGTTTAGCCAAAAACATTCAGTACTTC
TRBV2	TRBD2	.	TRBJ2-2	CASLAGGPTGELFF	TGTGCCAGCCTAGCGGGGGGACCCACCGGGGAGCTGTTTTTT
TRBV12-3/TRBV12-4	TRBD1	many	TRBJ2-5	CASSPGTGGFVETQYF	TGTGCCAGCAGCCCAGGGACAGGGGGGTTTGTGGAGACCCAGTACTTC
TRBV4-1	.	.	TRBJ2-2	CASSHPARVGELFF	TGCGCCAGCAGCCATCCGGCGCGGGTCGGGGAGCTGTTTTTT